One and the same sample provided the 27 T cell receptor beta chains below, sequenced in a study of memory CD4+ T cells and cytomegalovirus serostatus. This table comes from immunoSEQ multiplex PCR, and its TCRdb copy is limited to in-frame clones, with some not included. This sample has tens of thousands of clones, with 60% to 80% found just once. Single viable CD3+CD4+CD8-CD45RO+ cells were sorted as the memory CD4+ T cells. The sample taken for sequencing was memory CD4+ T cells from blood. The receptors were sampled from an adult in good health and CMV-seropositive.

The chain couples TRBV5-6 to TRBJ2-3; TRBD2 is a possible D gene (7 bases). The CDR3 consists of 18 residues. The germline V and J ends were trimmed by 2 bases and 0 bases, with 19 bases remaining between them. Germline CDR1 SGHDT, CDR2 YYEEEE. DNA of the CDR3: TGTGCCAGCAGCTTCCTTACGTGGGGGGGGCCTAGCACAGATACGCAGTATTTT. This sequence encodes CASSFLTWGGPSTDTQYF.

This clone showed up just a few times. The chain has TRBV4-1 and TRBJ1-1, with 7 bases fitting TRBD1. Germline lookup yields CDR1 MGHRA and CDR2 YSYEKL. Unmatched junction bases numbered 13, after V lost 5 bases and J lost 1 base. CDR3 length: 17 amino acids. CDR3 nucleotide sequence: TGCGCCAGCAGCTACAGGACAGGACAAATTTCGAACACTGAAGCTTTCTTT. Translated: CASSYRTGQISNTEAFF.

About this clone itself: A junction boundary mismatches the germline segment, possibly from a read error. The rearrangement links TRBV5-4 to TRBJ1-5; 11 bases align to TRBD1. Germline CDR1 SGHNT, CDR2 YYREEE (reference sequence). The CDR3 is made up of 14 amino acids. This chain's CDR3 is CASSLGTGGQPQHF. DNA of the CDR3: TGCGCCAGCAGCCTCGGGACAGGGGGGCAGCCCCAGCATTTT.

V and J are TRBV5-1 and TRBJ1-2; D unclear. The germline V gene has CDR1 SGHRS and CDR2 YFSETQ. V was clipped by 5 bases and J by 4 bases, with 12 bases between them. The CDR3 covers 13 residues. The CDR3 DNA reads TGCGCCAGCAGAGTCTCACAGCCCTATGGCTACACCTTC. This translates into CASRVSQPYGYTF. Supplemented by reference TRBV5-1 and TRBJ1-2, the full variable domain reads KAGVTQTPRYLIKTRGQQVTLSCSPISGHRSVSWYQQTPGQGLQFLFEYFSETQRNKGNFPGRFSGRQFSNSRSEMNVSTLELGDSALYLCASRVSQPYGYTFGSGTRLTVV.

This clone was seen a few times. The chain joins TRBV18 to TRBJ1-1; D call uncertain. CDR3 length: 16 amino acids. The V gene lost 3 bases and the J gene lost 3 bases, with 17 bases spanning the gap. Germline CDR1 is KGHSH and CDR2 is LQKENI. CDR3 DNA: TGTGCCAGCTCACCCGCCCGGGGATTAAAGGACACTGAAGCTTTCTTT. Translation: CASSPARGLKDTEAFF.

The chain uses TRBV7-9 and TRBJ1-4, with D maybe TRBD1 (5 bases). The CDR3 has 15 amino acids. Trimming stripped 5 bases from V and 3 bases from J, with 13 bases between. Germline-derived CDR1 and CDR2 are SEHNR and FQNEAQ (reference sequence). CDR3 in DNA: TGTGCCAGCAGCAACCGGGACGGGTCTAATGAAAAACTGTTTTTT. It codes for CASSNRDGSNEKLFF. The complete variable domain, with remaining parts taken from reference TRBV7-9 and TRBJ1-4, reads DTGVSQNPRHKITKRGQNVTFRCDPISEHNRLYWYRQTLGQGPEFLTYFQNEAQLEKSRLLSDRFSAERPKGSFSTLEIQRTEQGDSAMYLCASSNRDGSNEKLFFGSGTQLSVL.

The chain employs TRBV28 and TRBJ2-2; D possibly corresponds to TRBD1 (6 bases). This CDR3 has 13 amino acids. The V gene's germline CDR1 is MDHEN and CDR2 SYDVKM. The germline V and J ends were trimmed by 8 bases and 2 bases, with 9 bases remaining between them. The CDR3 DNA sequence: TGTGCCAGCCACAGGGATAACACCGGGGAGCTGTTTTTT. The encoded protein is CASHRDNTGELFF.

This clone was counted a single time. The chain joins TRBV11-2 to TRBJ2-7; 12 nucleotides agree with TRBD1. This CDR3 is built from 15 residues. CDR1 and CDR2 (germline): SGHAT, FQNNGV. The V and J ends lost 2 bases and 7 bases, in that order; junction bases with no gene match: 6. This chain's CDR3 is CASSLYRDRGLEQYF. The DNA for the CDR3 is TGTGCCAGCAGCTTATACCGGGACAGGGGGCTTGAGCAGTACTTC. Filled out from reference TRBV11-2 and TRBJ2-7, the complete variable domain reads EAGVAQSPRYKIIEKRQSVAFWCNPISGHATLYWYQQILGQGPKLLIQFQNNGVVDDSQLPKDRFSAERLKGVDSTLKIQPAKLEDSAVYLCASSLYRDRGLEQYFGPGTRLTVT.

The J gene is TRBJ2-3, the V gene TRBV5-1; 7 bases fit TRBD2. Unmatched junction bases numbered 3, after V lost 4 bases and J lost 1 base. Germline values: CDR1 SGHRS, CDR2 YFSETQ. The CDR3 covers 14 residues. This chain's CDR3 is CASSRGGGTDTQYF. Written as DNA, the CDR3 is TGCGCCAGCAGCAGGGGAGGGGGCACAGATACGCAGTATTTT.

The V call is TRBV9, the J call TRBJ2-3; TRBD2 matches 10 bases. Germline V gene sequence: CDR1 SGDLS, CDR2 YYNGEE. The CDR3 sequence is 18 residues long. Losses at the gene ends were 3 bases for V and 2 bases for J; bases not matched to a gene: 12. The CDR3 loop reads CASSEGDPSGGPTDTQYF. CDR3 in DNA: TGTGCCAGCAGCGAGGGTGATCCTAGCGGGGGCCCCACAGATACGCAGTATTTT. The entire variable domain, with the rest obtained from reference TRBV9 and TRBJ2-3, is as follows: DSGVTQTPKHLITATGQRVTLRCSPRSGDLSVYWYQQSLDQGLQFLIQYYNGEERAKGNILERFSAQQFPDLHSELNLSSLELGDSALYFCASSEGDPSGGPTDTQYFGPGTRLTVL.

This clone was picked up a small number of times. The chain has TRBV20-1 and TRBJ1-1; D remains ambiguous. V lost 1 base to trimming and J lost 7 bases, with 7 bases between them. Germline CDR1 reads DFQATT; CDR2 reads SNEGSKA (reference sequence). The CDR3 runs to 11 residues. The CDR3 DNA reads TGCAGTGCTAGAGCCGAGCTTGAAGCTTTCTTT. Its translation is CSARAELEAFF.

This clone showed up just once. The CDR3 spells CASSLGARGKNTEAFF. CDR3 nucleotide sequence: TGTGCCAGCAGCTTAGGGGCCAGGGGTAAGAACACTGAAGCTTTCTTT. This chain joins TRBV7-2 and TRBJ1-1, with D maybe TRBD1 (6 bases). V was shortened by 1 base and J by 1 base, with 13 bases between the two germline ends. The CDR3 loop spans 16 amino acids. Germline V gives CDR1 SGHTA, CDR2 FQGNSA.

The chain recombines TRBV11-2 with TRBJ2-7; 8 nucleotides agree with TRBD1. Germline loops: CDR1 SGHAT, CDR2 FQNNGV. The CDR3 runs to 16 residues. Trimming took 5 bases from V and 5 from J; bases not matched to a gene: 14. The CDR3 DNA follows: TGTGCCAGCAGCAAAGCGTCCCTGGACAGGGTTCACGAGCAGTACTTC. It translates to CASSKASLDRVHEQYF.

This clone was counted between two and nine times. The rearrangement links TRBV5-4 to TRBJ1-6, with 7 bases matching TRBD1. V lost 2 bases to trimming and J lost 6 bases; unmatched junction nucleotides: 2. The CDR3 contains 14 residues. From germline, CDR1 is SGHNT and CDR2 YYREEE (reference sequence). The CDR3 is CASSFEGANSPLHF. The CDR3 coding sequence is TGTGCCAGCAGCTTTGAGGGGGCTAATTCACCCCTCCACTTT. The whole variable domain, remainder taken from reference TRBV5-4 and TRBJ1-6, is ETGVTQSPTHLIKTRGQQVTLRCSSQSGHNTVSWYQQALGQGPQFIFQYYREEENGRGNFPPRFSGLQFPNYSSELNVNALELDDSALYLCASSFEGANSPLHFGNGTRLTVT.

The chain links TRBV5-1 to TRBJ2-7, with D maybe TRBD2 (6 bases). V was pared by 0 bases and J by 7 bases, with 14 bases between. This CDR3 contains 14 residues. The V gene's germline CDR1 is SGHRS and CDR2 YFSETQ. The CDR3: CASSLEAGFREQYF. The CDR3, as DNA: TGCGCCAGCAGCTTGGAGGCGGGATTTAGGGAGCAGTACTTC.

This clone was found once. The chain links TRBV5-1 to TRBJ1-6; maybe TRBD1 (5 bases). The germline V gene has CDR1 SGHRS and CDR2 YFSETQ. The CDR3 is 13 residues long. The V gene lost 6 bases and the J gene lost 7 bases, with 11 bases spanning the gap. In DNA, the CDR3 is TGCGCCAGCACCAGGGACTACAATTCACCCCTCCACTTT. Amino acids: CASTRDYNSPLHF.

Details on this clone: The junction and the germline gene differ at one end; a read error may be behind it. J is TRBJ2-7 and V is TRBV7-7, with 8 bases lining up with TRBD1. The V gene's germline CDR1 is SSHAT and CDR2 FNYEAQ (reference sequence). The CDR3 runs 15 residues. The CDR3 bases are TGTGCTAGCAGCTTAGGCCAGGGGGCCCCCTACGAGCAGTACTTC. It translates to CASSLGQGAPYEQYF.

This clone was seen only once. The chain couples TRBV7-8 to TRBJ2-7, with TRBD2 matching 10 bases. The CDR3 runs 20 residues. V was clipped by 2 bases and J by 1 base; unmatched bases: 17. Per the germline V gene, CDR1 is SGHVS and CDR2 is FQNEAQ. The CDR3 coding sequence is TGTGCCAGCAGCTTAAAGGCGAGGACTAGCGGCCATAAATTATCCTACGAGCAGTACTTC. Its protein is CASSLKARTSGHKLSYEQYF. Full variable domain (rest looked up from reference TRBV7-8 and TRBJ2-7): GAGVSQSPRYKVAKRGQDVALRCDPISGHVSLFWYQQALGQGPEFLTYFQNEAQLDKSGLPSDRFFAERPEGSVSTLKIQRTQQEDSAVYLCASSLKARTSGHKLSYEQYFGPGTRLTVT.

The genes are TRBV6-5 and TRBJ1-5; 11 bases align to TRBD1. In germline, CDR1 is MNHEY, CDR2 SVGAGI. The length of the CDR3 is 15 residues. Unmatched junction bases numbered 1, after V lost 4 bases and J lost 2 bases. CDR3: CASSWTGGRNQPQHF. Written as DNA, the CDR3 is TGTGCCAGCAGTTGGACAGGGGGCCGCAATCAGCCCCAGCATTTT.

The chain has TRBV7-8 and TRBJ1-1; D gene unclear. The germline V gene encodes CDR1 SGHVS and CDR2 FQNEAQ. The CDR3 extends over 14 amino acids. Trimming took 0 bases from V and 1 from J, leaving 6 bases between them. For the CDR3, the DNA is TGTGCCAGCAGCTTAGCGTACAGGAACACTGAAGCTTTCTTT. Protein: CASSLAYRNTEAFF.

The chain links TRBV5-1 to TRBJ1-1; 7 bases align to TRBD1. The CDR3 consists of 14 residues. V lost 0 bases and J lost 6; bases outside the gene matches: 5. Germline CDR1 reads SGHRS; CDR2 reads YFSETQ. The chain's CDR3 is CASSLVGGWAEAFF. The CDR3 DNA reads as TGCGCCAGCAGCTTGGTAGGGGGCTGGGCTGAAGCTTTCTTT.

This rearrangement joins TRBV6-5 to TRBJ2-1; D is uncertain. Germline V gene sequence: CDR1 MNHEY, CDR2 SVGAGI. The CDR3 covers 15 residues. V lost 4 bases to trimming and J lost 0 bases, with 10 bases between them. In DNA, the CDR3 is TGTGCCAGCAGTTTTGACTGGAGCTCCTACAATGAGCAGTTCTTC. Its translation: CASSFDWSSYNEQFF.

The chain uses TRBV5-5 and TRBJ1-4; 7 bases line up with TRBD1. Germline V gene data show CDR1 as SGHKS and CDR2 as YYEKEE (reference sequence). V shed 6 bases, J shed 1 base, and the junction held 15 bases outside the gene matches. The CDR3 runs to 18 residues. CDR3 nucleotides: TGTGCCAGCACCCCCTCCGGGACAGCAAGGGTAACTAATGAAAAACTGTTTTTT. Its translation: CASTPSGTARVTNEKLFF. Looking up the rest from reference TRBV5-5 and TRBJ1-4 gives the full variable domain: DAGVTQSPTHLIKTRGQQVTLRCSPISGHKSVSWYQQVLGQGPQFIFQYYEKEERGRGNFPDRFSARQFPNYSSELNVNALLLGDSALYLCASTPSGTARVTNEKLFFGSGTQLSVL.

The DNA for the CDR3 is TGCGCCAGCAGCCTCCGGGTAGGGGAAAAACTGTTTTTT. Protein product: CASSLRVGEKLFF. The rearrangement links TRBV4-3 to TRBJ1-4, with D unclear. The CDR3 length is 13 residues. From germline, CDR1 is LGHNA and CDR2 YSLEER. The V end lost 4 bases, the J end lost 8 bases, and 11 bases lay between the germline ends.

V is TRBV4-3 and J is TRBJ1-2; D is perhaps TRBD1 (6 bases). Trimming pared 0 bases from V and 3 bases from J, leaving 14 bases between. This CDR3 region has 16 residues. Germline values: CDR1 LGHNA, CDR2 YSLEER. CDR3 bases: TGCGCCAGCAGCCAAGACCCGATAGCAGGGGACTATGGCTACACCTTC. The encoded protein is CASSQDPIAGDYGYTF.

This clone was detected once. The chain uses TRBV10-3 and TRBJ2-1; 9 positions match TRBD1. Germline CDR1 reads ENHRY; CDR2 reads SYGVKD. The CDR3 extends over 13 amino acids. The J segment lost 3 bases and the V segment lost 11 bases, leaving 5 bases of the junction unmatched. CDR3 protein: CAARQGDYNEQFF. The CDR3 DNA sequence: TGTGCCGCGAGACAGGGGGACTACAATGAGCAGTTCTTC.

In its sample, this clone was seen once. This chain links TRBV25-1 with TRBJ2-1; the match to TRBD2 covers 9 bases. CDR3 size: 15 residues. From germline, CDR1 is MGHDK and CDR2 SYGVNS. With V trimmed by 2 bases and J by 7 bases, 6 bases remained unmatched. The chain's CDR3 is CASSEAGGPQNEQFF. The CDR3 DNA reads TGTGCCAGCAGTGAAGCGGGGGGGCCTCAAAATGAGCAGTTCTTC.